This TCR beta chain is drawn from a study of shared clonotypes between healthy human individuals. Turning to the study itself: Per donor, three plates held CD4 naive cells, three held CD4 memory, two held CD8 naive and one held CD8 memory.

Execution of the assay was at deep level. TCRdb keeps only in-frame clones here, not all; method: immunoSEQ multiplex PCR. In the table there are 2 million to 2.5 million clones, more than 85% of which are singletons. CD45RO negativity and positive selection for CCR7 defined naive CD8 cells, a population that excluded terminally differentiated effector memory CD45RA+ cells. This clone was counted between two and nine times. The antigen remains unidentified. Study-wide results and caveats: Large sequencing depth failed to make sorted-subset sequencing complete, rarefaction showed. The naive CD4 repertoires of a handful of donors were compared, and approximately 4.7% of clonotypes were shared.

Germline V gene data show CDR1 as LNHDA and CDR2 as SQIVND (reference sequence). Trimming stripped 6 bases from V and 5 bases from J, with 13 bases between. The CDR3 has 13 amino acids. The clonotype originates from a young man in good health. Some clones in this sample may be carry-over from other donors' samples. Sequencing input: naive CD8+ T cells from PBMCs. The rearrangement links TRBV19 to TRBJ1-1; D remains ambiguous. The CDR3 nucleotides read TGTGCCAGTAGAAACCCCGGGCTTACTGAAGCTTTCTTT. Protein sequence: CASRNPGLTEAFF.